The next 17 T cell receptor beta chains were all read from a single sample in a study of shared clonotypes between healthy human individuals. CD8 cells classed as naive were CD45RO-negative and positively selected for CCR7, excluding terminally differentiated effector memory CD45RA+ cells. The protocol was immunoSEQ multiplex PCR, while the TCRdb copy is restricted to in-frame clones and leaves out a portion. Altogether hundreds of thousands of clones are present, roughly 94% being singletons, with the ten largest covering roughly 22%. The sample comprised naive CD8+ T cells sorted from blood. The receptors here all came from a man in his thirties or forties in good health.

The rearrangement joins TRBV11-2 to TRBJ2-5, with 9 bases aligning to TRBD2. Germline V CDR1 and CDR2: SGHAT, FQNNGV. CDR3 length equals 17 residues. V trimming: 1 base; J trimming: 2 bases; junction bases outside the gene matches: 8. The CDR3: CASSLGLSLAGQETQYF. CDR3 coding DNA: TGTGCCAGCAGCTTAGGCCTGTCGCTAGCGGGGCAAGAGACCCAGTACTTC.

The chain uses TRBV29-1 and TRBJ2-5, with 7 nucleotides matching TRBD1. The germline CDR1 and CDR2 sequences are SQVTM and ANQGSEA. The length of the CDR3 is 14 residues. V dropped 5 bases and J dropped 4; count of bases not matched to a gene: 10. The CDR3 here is CSVTGVGQGETQYF. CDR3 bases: TGCAGCGTTACAGGGGTAGGGCAAGGAGAGACCCAGTACTTC.

The CDR3 DNA is TGTGCCAGCAGCTTAGCTTTTAAAACAGGGTGGGACCAAGAGACCCAGTACTTC. Amino acid sequence: CASSLAFKTGWDQETQYF. The chain uses TRBV7-8 and TRBJ2-5, with D maybe TRBD1 (6 bases). Germline CDR1 is SGHVS and CDR2 is FQNEAQ. The CDR3 totals 18 residues. V was cut by 0 bases and J by 0 bases, with 17 bases left in between.

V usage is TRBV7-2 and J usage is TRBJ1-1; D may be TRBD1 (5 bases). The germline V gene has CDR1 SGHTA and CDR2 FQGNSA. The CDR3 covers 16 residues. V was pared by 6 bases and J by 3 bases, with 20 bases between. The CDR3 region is CASRAFVGPRDTEAFF. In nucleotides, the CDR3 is TGTGCCAGCAGGGCTTTCGTGGGACCAAGGGACACTGAAGCTTTCTTT.

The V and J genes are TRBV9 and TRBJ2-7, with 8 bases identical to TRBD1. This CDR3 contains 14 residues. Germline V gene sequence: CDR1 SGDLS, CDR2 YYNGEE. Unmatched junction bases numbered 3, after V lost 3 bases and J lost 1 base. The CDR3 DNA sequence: TGTGCCAGCAGCGGGACAGGGTTGTCCTACGAGCAGTACTTC. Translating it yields CASSGTGLSYEQYF.

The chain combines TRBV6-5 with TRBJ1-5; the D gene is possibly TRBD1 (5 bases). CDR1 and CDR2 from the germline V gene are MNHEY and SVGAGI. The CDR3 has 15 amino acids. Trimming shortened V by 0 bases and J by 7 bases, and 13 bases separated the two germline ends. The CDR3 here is CASSYSMGGRQPQHF. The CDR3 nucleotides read TGTGCCAGCAGTTACTCGATGGGGGGTAGGCAGCCCCAGCATTTT.

CDR3 nucleotide sequence: TGTGCCAGCACATATCGGGACAGGGGAAACACCATATATTTT. It translates to CASTYRDRGNTIYF. V is TRBV9 and J is TRBJ1-3; 8 bases map to TRBD1. V lost 6 bases and J lost 4; bases outside the gene matches: 6. The V gene's germline CDR1 is SGDLS and CDR2 YYNGEE. CDR3 length equals 14 residues.

CDR3 region: CASSSRTVSPGTDTQYF. CDR3 sequence (DNA): TGTGCCAGCAGTTCCAGGACAGTATCCCCGGGCACAGATACGCAGTATTTT. The chain is built from TRBV27 and TRBJ2-3; tentative D call: TRBD1 (6 bases). Trimming stripped 4 bases from V and 1 base from J, with 18 bases between. Per germline, CDR1 MNHEY and CDR2 SMNVEV (reference sequence). The CDR3 has 17 amino acids.

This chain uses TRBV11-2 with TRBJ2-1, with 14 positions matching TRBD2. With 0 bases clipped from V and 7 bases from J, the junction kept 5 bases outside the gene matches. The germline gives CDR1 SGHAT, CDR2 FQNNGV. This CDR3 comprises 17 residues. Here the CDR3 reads CASSLDTGTSGSNEQFF. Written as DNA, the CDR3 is TGTGCCAGCAGCTTAGATACCGGGACTAGCGGGAGTAATGAGCAGTTCTTC.

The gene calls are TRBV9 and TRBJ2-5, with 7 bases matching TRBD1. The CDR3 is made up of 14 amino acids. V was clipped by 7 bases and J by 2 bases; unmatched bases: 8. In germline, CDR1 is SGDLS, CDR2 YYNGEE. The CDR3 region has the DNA TGTGCCAGCGGAACAGGGGTCGGGCAAGAGACCCAGTACTTC. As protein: CASGTGVGQETQYF.

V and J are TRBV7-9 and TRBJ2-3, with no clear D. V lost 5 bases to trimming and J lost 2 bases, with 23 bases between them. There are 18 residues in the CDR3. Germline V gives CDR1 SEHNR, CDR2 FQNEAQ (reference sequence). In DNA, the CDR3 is TGTGCCAGCAGCCAGACAATAGGCCCCCGGCCAGACACAGATACGCAGTATTTT. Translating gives CASSQTIGPRPDTDTQYF.

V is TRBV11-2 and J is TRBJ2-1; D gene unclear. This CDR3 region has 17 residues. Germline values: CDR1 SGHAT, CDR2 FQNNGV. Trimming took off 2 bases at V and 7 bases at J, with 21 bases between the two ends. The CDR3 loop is CASSLTSAIQPTNEQFF. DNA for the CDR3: TGTGCCAGCAGCTTAACCAGTGCCATCCAACCAACTAATGAGCAGTTCTTC.

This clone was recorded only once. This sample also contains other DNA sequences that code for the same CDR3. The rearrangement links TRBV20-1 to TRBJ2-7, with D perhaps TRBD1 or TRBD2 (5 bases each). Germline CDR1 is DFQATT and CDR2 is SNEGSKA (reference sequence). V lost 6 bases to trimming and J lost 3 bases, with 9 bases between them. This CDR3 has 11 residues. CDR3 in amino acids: CSARDGYEQYF. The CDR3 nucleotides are TGCAGTGCGAGGGACGGCTACGAGCAGTACTTC.

CDR3 residues: CASSRYWFSETQYF. CDR3 in DNA: TGTGCCAGCAGCCGCTATTGGTTTTCAGAGACCCAGTACTTC. This chain links TRBV6-6 with TRBJ2-5; D uncertain. V dropped 6 bases and J dropped 4 bases, with 15 bases sitting between them. CDR1 and CDR2 (germline): MNHNY, SVGAGI (reference sequence). The CDR3 is 14 amino acids.

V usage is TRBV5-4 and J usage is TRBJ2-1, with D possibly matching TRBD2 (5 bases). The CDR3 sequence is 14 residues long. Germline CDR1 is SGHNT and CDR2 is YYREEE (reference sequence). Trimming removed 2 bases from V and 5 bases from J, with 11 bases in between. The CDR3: CASSFSLENNEQFF. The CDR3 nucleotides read TGTGCCAGCAGCTTCTCACTAGAAAACAATGAGCAGTTCTTC.

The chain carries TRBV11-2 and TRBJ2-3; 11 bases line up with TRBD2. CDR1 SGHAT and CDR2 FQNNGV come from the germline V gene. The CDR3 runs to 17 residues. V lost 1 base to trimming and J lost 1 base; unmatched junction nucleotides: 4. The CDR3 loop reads CASSLGILAGGTDTQYF. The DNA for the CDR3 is TGTGCCAGCAGCTTAGGCATACTAGCGGGAGGCACAGATACGCAGTATTTT.

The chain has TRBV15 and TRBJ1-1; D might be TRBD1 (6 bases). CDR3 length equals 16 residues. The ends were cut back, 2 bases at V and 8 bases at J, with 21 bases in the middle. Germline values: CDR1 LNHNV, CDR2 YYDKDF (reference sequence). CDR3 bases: TGTGCCACCAGCAGACTCAAACGATCGGGGACATCCGAAGCTTTCTTT. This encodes CATSRLKRSGTSEAFF.